This entry features one T cell receptor (beta chain) sequence. A sample-barcoded 5' primer and a J-beta primer mix were used in a second PCR of about 7 to 12 cycles. From the 5' RACE reads, TCRdb called clonotypes with MiXCR, one entry per CDR3 protein. The table shows about 1.6 million distinct CDR3 sequences, with about 35% occurring only once. This sample is part of a study of blood T cells in healthy people across ages. The germline V and J ends were trimmed by 3 bases and 8 bases, with 7 bases remaining between them. This CDR3 has 11 residues. The chain recombines TRBV12-3 or TRBV12-4 with TRBJ1-1, with D uncertain. Sequencing used blood. This sequence originates from a woman under 40 in good health. The CDR3 sequence is CASSLVLEAFF. CDR3 nucleotide sequence: TGTGCCAGCAGTTTGGTTCTGGAAGCTTTCTTT.